These T cell receptor beta chains were read from a single sample in a study of identical twins. Each CDR3 protein gets one entry after TCRdb re-called the 5' RACE reads with MiXCR. The sample consists of 1.5 million or so distinct CDR3 sequences, under 35% of them appearing once. Sequencing used cord blood. These TCRs come from a newborn girl in good health. Each CDR3 is given with its conserved first and last residue. D genes are given only for firm matches. The listing skips clone size in some rows; elsewhere it reads once, few, many or a size class.

>many|.|TRBJ2-6|TRBV18
TGTGCCAGCTCACTGAGACATTCTGGGGCCAACGTCCTGACTTTC
CASSLRHSGANVLTF
>.|.|TRBJ1-5|TRBV6-1
TGTGCCAGCAGTACGGGATCCGGGGGCAATCAGCCCCAGCATTTT
CASSTGSGGNQPQHF
>.|.|TRBJ2-5|TRBV4-2
TGTGCCAGCAGCCAAGGCCCCCCCGGTGGCAATGAGCAGTACTTC
CASSQGPPGGNEQYF
>.|TRBD2|TRBJ2-3|TRBV20-1
TGCAGTGCTAACGAAGCGGGGAATACGCAGTATTTT
CSANEAGNTQYF
>.|.|TRBJ1-5|TRBV28
TGTGCCAGCAGTCCTTCGACAGTCCTTCGCAATCAGCCCCAGCATTTT
CASSPSTVLRNQPQHF
>few|.|TRBJ2-7|TRBV2
TGTGCCAGCAATTTCGTGTCGGGGAGCTCCTACGAGCAGTACTTC
CASNFVSGSSYEQYF
>many|.|TRBJ1-2|TRBV25-1
TGTGCCAGCAGTGAAAGGCGGTTGAGTATTCATGGCTACACCTTC
CASSERRLSIHGYTF
>many|.|TRBJ2-3|TRBV13
TGTGCCAGCAGCTTACAAACAGATACGCAGTATTTT
CASSLQTDTQYF
>few|TRBD1|TRBJ2-7|TRBV2
TGTGCCAGCACTCGACAGGGAACCTCCTACGAGCAGTACTTC
CASTRQGTSYEQYF
>.|TRBD2|TRBJ2-7|TRBV20-1
TGCAGTGCCAGACTAGCGACCTACAATGAGCAGTACTTC
CSARLATYNEQYF
>.|.|TRBJ2-1|TRBV10-1
TGCGCCAGCAGTGAGTCAATCGGTGAGCAGTTCTTC
CASSESIGEQFF
>.|TRBD2|TRBJ2-7|TRBV2
TGTGCCAGCAGTGCACTATTGGGACTAGCGGACAATGAGCAGTACTTC
CASSALLGLADNEQYF
>.|TRBD2|TRBJ2-1|TRBV5-1
TGCGCCAGCAGCCTCCCCGGGACTAGCGGGCACGCCTACAATGAGCAGTTCTTC
CASSLPGTSGHAYNEQFF
>once|.|TRBJ2-3|TRBV2
TGTGCCGGCAGTGAACACGGGACCATCACAGATACGCAGTATTTT
CAGSEHGTITDTQYF
>many|.|TRBJ2-7|TRBV6-5
TGTGCCAGCAGTTTCGCTGCTACAGGGCAGAGCTCCTACGAGCAGTACTTC
CASSFAATGQSSYEQYF
>.|.|TRBJ2-3|TRBV11-2
TGTGCCAGCAGCTTATTTCGGGCAAGGCTTGCAGATACGCAGTATTTT
CASSLFRARLADTQYF
>few|.|TRBJ2-7|TRBV18
TGTGCCAGCTCACCAGGACCTCGGCACTACGAGCAGTACTTC
CASSPGPRHYEQYF